The sequence of this TCR beta chain was determined in a study of blood T cell repertoires in COVID-19. Study-wide context: Specimens from acute and convalescent COVID-19 originated in the United States, Italy and Spain. The cDNA or gDNA used as material had been derived from T cells, B-cell-depleted T cells, or PBMCs.

Germline-derived CDR1 and CDR2 are SEHNR and FQNEAQ (reference sequence). V gave up 5 bases and J gave up 1 base; unmatched junction bases: 4. CDR3 length: 16 residues. Clones were sequenced by immunoSEQ multiplex PCR, and TCRdb holds only the in-frame ones, with some missing. The sample consists of under 200,000 clones, approximately 85% of them appearing once. The rearrangement links TRBV7-9 to TRBJ2-3; TRBD2 matches at 12 bases. This sequence originates from an elderly woman with acute or convalescent COVID-19. Sequencing used peripheral blood. CDR3 DNA: TGTGCCAGCAGCCGATCTAGCGGGGGGGGCACAGATACGCAGTATTTT. This encodes CASSRSSGGGTDTQYF.